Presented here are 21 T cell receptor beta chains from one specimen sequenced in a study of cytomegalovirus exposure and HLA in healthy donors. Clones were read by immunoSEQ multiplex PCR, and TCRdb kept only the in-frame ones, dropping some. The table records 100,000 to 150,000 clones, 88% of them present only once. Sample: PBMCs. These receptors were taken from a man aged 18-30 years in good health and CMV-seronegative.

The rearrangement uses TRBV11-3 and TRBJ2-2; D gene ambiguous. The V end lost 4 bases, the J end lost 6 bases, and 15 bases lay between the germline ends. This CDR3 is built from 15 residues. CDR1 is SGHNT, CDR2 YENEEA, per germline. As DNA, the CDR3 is TGTGCCAGCAGCTCTCTGTTCGGGTTCGCCGGGGAGCTGTTTTTT. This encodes CASSSLFGFAGELFF.

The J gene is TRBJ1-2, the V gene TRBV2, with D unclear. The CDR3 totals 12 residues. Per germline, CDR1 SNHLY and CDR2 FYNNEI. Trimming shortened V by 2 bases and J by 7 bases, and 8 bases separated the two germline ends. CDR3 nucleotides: TGTGCCAGCAGTGAAAATATCTCTGGCTACACCTTC. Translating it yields CASSENISGYTF. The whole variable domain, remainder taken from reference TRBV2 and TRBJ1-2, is EPEVTQTPSHQVTQMGQEVILRCVPISNHLYFYWYRQILGQKVEFLVSFYNNEISEKSEIFDDQFSVERPDGSNFTLKIRSTKLEDSAMYFCASSENISGYTFGSGTRLTVV.

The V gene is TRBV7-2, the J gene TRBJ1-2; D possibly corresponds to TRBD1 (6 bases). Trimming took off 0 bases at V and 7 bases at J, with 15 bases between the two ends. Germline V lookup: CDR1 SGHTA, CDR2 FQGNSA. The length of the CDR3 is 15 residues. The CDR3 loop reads CASSLAPGVKSGYTF. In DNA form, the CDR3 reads TGTGCCAGCAGCTTAGCGCCAGGGGTAAAGTCTGGCTACACCTTC.

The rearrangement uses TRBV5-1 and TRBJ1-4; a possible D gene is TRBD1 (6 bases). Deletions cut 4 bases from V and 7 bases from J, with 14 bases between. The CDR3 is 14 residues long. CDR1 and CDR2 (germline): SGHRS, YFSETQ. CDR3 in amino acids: CASSAGQTFEKLFF. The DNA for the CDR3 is TGCGCCAGCAGCGCCGGACAGACGTTTGAAAAACTGTTTTTT.

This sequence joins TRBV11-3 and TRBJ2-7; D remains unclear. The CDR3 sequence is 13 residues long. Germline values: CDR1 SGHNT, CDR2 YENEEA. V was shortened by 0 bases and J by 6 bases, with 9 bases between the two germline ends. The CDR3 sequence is CASSLERLFEQYF. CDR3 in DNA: TGTGCCAGCAGCTTAGAGCGGCTGTTCGAGCAGTACTTC.

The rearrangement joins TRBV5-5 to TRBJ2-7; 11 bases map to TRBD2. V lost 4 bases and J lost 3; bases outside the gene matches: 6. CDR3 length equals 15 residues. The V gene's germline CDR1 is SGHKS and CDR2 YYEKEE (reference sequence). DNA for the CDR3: TGTGCCAGCAGCGGGGGGACTAGCGGTTTCTACGAGCAGTACTTC. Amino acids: CASSGGTSGFYEQYF.

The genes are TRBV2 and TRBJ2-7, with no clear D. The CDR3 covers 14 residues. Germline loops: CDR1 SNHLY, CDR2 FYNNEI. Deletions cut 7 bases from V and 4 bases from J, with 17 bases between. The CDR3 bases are TGTGCCAGCAAGTCTTCTGGGCACGGTTACGAGCAGTACTTC. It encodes CASKSSGHGYEQYF.

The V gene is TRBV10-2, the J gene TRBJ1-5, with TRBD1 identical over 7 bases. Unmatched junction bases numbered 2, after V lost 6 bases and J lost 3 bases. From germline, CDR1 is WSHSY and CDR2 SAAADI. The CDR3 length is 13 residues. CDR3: CASRGQINQPQHF. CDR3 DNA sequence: TGCGCCAGCAGGGGACAGATCAATCAGCCCCAGCATTTT.

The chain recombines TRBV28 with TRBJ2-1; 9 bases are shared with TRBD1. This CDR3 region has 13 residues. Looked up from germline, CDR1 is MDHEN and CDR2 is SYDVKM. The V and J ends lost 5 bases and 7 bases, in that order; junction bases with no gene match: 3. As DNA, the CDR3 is TGTGCCAGCAGTAACAGGGGGCAAAATGAGCAGTTCTTC. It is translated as CASSNRGQNEQFF.

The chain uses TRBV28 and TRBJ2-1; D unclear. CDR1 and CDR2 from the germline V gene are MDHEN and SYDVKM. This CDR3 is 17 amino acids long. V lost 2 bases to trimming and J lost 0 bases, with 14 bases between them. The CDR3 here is CASSLDRWRSSYNEQFF. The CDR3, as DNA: TGTGCCAGCAGTTTAGATCGGTGGCGGAGCTCCTACAATGAGCAGTTCTTC.

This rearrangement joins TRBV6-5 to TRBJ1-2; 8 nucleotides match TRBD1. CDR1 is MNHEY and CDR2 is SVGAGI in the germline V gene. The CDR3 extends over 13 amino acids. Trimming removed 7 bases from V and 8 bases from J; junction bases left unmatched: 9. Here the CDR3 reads CASTRDRSIGYTF. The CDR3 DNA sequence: TGTGCCAGCACCCGGGACAGGTCGATCGGCTACACCTTC.

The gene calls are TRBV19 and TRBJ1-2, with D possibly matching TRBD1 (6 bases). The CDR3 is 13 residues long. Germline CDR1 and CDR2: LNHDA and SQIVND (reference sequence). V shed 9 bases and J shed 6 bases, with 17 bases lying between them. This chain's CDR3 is CARCWGRYNGYTF. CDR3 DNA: TGTGCCAGATGCTGGGGGCGCTATAATGGCTACACCTTC.

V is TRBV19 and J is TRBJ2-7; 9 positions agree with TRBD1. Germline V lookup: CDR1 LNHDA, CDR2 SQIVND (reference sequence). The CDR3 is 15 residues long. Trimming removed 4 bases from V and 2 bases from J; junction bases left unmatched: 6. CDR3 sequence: CASSSRGQGTYEQYF. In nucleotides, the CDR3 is TGTGCCAGTAGTAGCCGGGGACAGGGAACCTACGAGCAGTACTTC.

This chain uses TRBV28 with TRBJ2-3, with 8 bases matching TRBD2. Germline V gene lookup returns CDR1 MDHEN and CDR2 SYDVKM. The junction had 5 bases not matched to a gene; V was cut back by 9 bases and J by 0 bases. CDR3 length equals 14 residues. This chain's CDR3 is CASTSGLSTDTQYF. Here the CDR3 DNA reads TGTGCCAGTACTAGCGGATTAAGCACAGATACGCAGTATTTT.

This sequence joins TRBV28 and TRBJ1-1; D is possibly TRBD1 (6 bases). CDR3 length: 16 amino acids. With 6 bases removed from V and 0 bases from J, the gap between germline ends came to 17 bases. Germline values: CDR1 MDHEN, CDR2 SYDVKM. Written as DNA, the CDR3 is TGTGCCAGCAGCCACCAACAGGGATACATGAACACTGAAGCTTTCTTT. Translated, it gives CASSHQQGYMNTEAFF.

CDR3 in DNA: TGCGCCAGCAGCCGAGACCGACAGAGAACCTTGAACACTGAAGCTTTCTTT. Translating it yields CASSRDRQRTLNTEAFF. The chain couples TRBV5-1 to TRBJ1-1, with D possibly matching TRBD1 (5 bases). This CDR3 has 17 amino acids. V dropped 4 bases and J dropped 0 bases, with 19 bases sitting between them. Germline CDR1 and CDR2: SGHRS and YFSETQ.

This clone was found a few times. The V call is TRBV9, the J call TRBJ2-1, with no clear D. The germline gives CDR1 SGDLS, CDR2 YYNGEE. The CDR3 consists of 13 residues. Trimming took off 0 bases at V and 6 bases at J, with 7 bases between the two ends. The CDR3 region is CASSVDPGNEQFF. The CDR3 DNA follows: TGTGCCAGCAGCGTAGACCCGGGCAATGAGCAGTTCTTC.

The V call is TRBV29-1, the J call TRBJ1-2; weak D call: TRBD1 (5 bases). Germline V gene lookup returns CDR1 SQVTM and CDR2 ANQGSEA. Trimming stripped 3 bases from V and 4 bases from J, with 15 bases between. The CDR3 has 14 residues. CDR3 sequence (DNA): TGCAGCGTTGACGGCGACAGCGACAGCTATGGCTACACCTTC. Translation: CSVDGDSDSYGYTF. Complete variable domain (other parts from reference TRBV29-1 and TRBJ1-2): SAVISQKPSRDICQRGTSLTIQCQVDSQVTMMFWYRQQPGQSLTLIATANQGSEATYESGFVIDKFPISRPNLTFSTLTVSNMSPEDSSIYLCSVDGDSDSYGYTFGSGTRLTVV.

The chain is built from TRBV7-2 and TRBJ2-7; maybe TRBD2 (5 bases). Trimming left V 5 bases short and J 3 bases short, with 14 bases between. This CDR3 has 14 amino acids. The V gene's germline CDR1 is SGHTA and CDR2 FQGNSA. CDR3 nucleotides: TGTGCCAGCAGCGTAGACTACCCCGGCTACGAGCAGTACTTC. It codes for CASSVDYPGYEQYF.

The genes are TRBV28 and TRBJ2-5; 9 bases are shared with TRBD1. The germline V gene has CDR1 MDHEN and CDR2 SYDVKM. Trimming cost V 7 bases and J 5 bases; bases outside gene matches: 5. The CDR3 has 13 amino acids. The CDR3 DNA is TGTGCCAGCACGGACAGGGGCGATGAGACCCAGTACTTC. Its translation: CASTDRGDETQYF.

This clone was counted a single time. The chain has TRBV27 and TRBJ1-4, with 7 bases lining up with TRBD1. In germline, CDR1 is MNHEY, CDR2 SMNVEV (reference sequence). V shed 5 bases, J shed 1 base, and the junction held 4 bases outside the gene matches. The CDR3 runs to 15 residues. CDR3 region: CASSRDRRTNEKLFF. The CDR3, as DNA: TGTGCCAGCAGTCGGGACAGAAGAACTAATGAAAAACTGTTTTTT.